Listed here are 4 T cell receptor beta chains from one sample, sequenced in a study of CD8+CD57+ T cells in acquired aplastic anemia. Profiles of TCR beta VDJ and CDR3 were generated from a genomic DNA template. TCRdb reprocessed the reads with MiXCR, giving one entry per CDR3 protein. There are roughly 80,000 distinct CDR3 sequences in the sample; roughly two thirds occur only once, and approximately 80% lies in the top ten. Patients who underwent sequencing had shown CD8+CD57+ cell expansion by flow cytometry. Sequenced material: sorted CD4+, CD8+, or CD8+CD57+ T cells (not recorded which) from PBMCs. The origin of the receptors is a human donor with aplastic anemia.

This chain connects TRBV15 to TRBJ2-7; 9 positions agree with TRBD1. The trim removed 2 bases at V and 7 bases at J, leaving 6 bases unmatched. Per germline, CDR1 LNHNV and CDR2 YYDKDF (reference sequence). The CDR3 is 14 amino acids. Here the CDR3 DNA reads TGTGCCACCAGCAGACAGACAGGGGGTGAAGAGCAGTACGTC. It encodes CATSRQTGGEEQYV.

The rearrangement joins TRBV7-2 to TRBJ2-5, with TRBD2 as a possible D gene (5 bases). Per germline, CDR1 SGHTA and CDR2 FQGNSA. The CDR3 consists of 13 residues. V was pared by 3 bases and J by 10 bases, with 15 bases between. CDR3 region: CASSLNTGGSQYF. CDR3 sequence (DNA): TGTGCCAGCAGCTTGAATACGGGTGGGAGCCAGTACTTC.

The rearrangement uses TRBV2 and TRBJ1-5; D is unresolved. The CDR3 covers 13 residues. V shed 9 bases and J shed 1 base, with 10 bases lying between them. Germline values: CDR1 SNHLY, CDR2 FYNNEI. The CDR3 region is CASTLDSNQPQHF. CDR3 in DNA: TGTGCCAGTACCTTGGACAGCAATCAGCCCCAGCATTTT.

The gene calls are TRBV5-4 and TRBJ1-6; TRBD1 might be the D (5 bases). The length of the CDR3 is 14 residues. Germline V gene sequence: CDR1 SGHNT, CDR2 YYREEE (reference sequence). Between the trimmed V and J ends, which lost 0 bases and 7 bases, there was a span of 8 bases. CDR3 amino acids: CASSLAGGNSPLHF. CDR3 nucleotides: TGTGCCAGCAGCTTGGCTGGGGGAAATTCACCCCTCCACTTT.